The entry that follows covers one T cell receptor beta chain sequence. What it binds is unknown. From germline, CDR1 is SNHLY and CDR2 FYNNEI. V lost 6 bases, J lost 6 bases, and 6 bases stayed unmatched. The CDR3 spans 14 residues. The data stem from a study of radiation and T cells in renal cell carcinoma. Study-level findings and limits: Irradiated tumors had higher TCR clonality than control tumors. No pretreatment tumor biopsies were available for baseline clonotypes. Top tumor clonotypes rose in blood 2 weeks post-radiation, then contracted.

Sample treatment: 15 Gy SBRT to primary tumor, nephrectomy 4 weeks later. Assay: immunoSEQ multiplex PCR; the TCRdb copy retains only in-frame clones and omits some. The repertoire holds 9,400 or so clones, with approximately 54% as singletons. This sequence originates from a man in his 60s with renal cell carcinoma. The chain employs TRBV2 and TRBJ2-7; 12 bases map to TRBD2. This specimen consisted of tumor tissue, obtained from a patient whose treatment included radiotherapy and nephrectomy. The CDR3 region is CASRGASGRGEQYF. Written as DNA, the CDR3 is TGTGCCAGCAGGGGGGCTAGCGGGAGGGGCGAGCAGTACTTC.